This entry is about one TCR beta chain. What it recognizes is unknown. This entry belongs to a study of T cell responses to AZD1222 COVID-19 vaccine. Findings of the study overall: Seropositive at baseline were only six or seven AZD1222 recipients. Spike-specific TCR breadth and depth were elevated following two AZD1222 doses.

The germline V gene has CDR1 KGHDR and CDR2 SFDVKD. V was shortened by 2 bases and J by 5 bases, with 20 bases between the two germline ends. The CDR3 consists of 17 residues. TCRdb's copy holds only in-frame clones and misses some; the assay was immunoSEQ multiplex PCR. The sample holds approximately 150,000 clones, approximately 90% seen once. The V and J genes are TRBV24-1 and TRBJ1-2; a possible D gene is TRBD1 (5 bases). This clonotype was sampled from an adult in good health. The sample here was peripheral blood, taken on day 0 of AZD1222 vaccination. The CDR3 spells CATSDSYGGTTHYGYTF. CDR3 bases: TGTGCCACCAGTGATTCCTACGGGGGAACCACACATTATGGCTACACCTTC.